This T cell receptor (beta chain) appears in the sequencing data of a study of shared clonotypes between healthy human individuals. Looking at the study overall: Those who served as donors were two women and a few men between the ages of 18 and 49. General observations from the study: When naive CD4 clonotypes were compared across several donors, approximately 4.9% were shared.

The naive CD8 subset, CD45RO-negative cells positively selected for CCR7, excluded terminally differentiated effector memory CD45RA+ cells. The study enrolled healthy HIV-negative adults without recent acute infections or vaccinations as donors. CDR3 size: 14 residues. The V end lost 1 base, the J end lost 5 bases, and 8 bases lay between the germline ends. CDR1 and CDR2 (germline): LNHDA, SQIVND (reference sequence). Assay used: immunoSEQ multiplex PCR; TCRdb lists only in-frame clones, some missing. The table records about 2 million clones, around 96% of them present only once. As for this clone: Its antigen is undetermined.

What was sequenced was naive CD8+ T cells sorted from blood. The chain combines TRBV19 with TRBJ2-2; D may be TRBD1 (6 bases). This receptor was taken from a man between 18 and 35 years old in good health. CDR3 region: CASSIVQGTGELFF. CDR3 nucleotides: TGTGCCAGTAGTATAGTGCAGGGGACCGGGGAGCTGTTTTTT.